This T cell receptor beta chain was retrieved from a study of shared clonotypes between healthy human individuals. General study points: Sequencing depth was expected to affect clonotype sharing among donors.

Looked up from germline, CDR1 is SGHTA and CDR2 is FQGNSA. V gave up 6 bases and J gave up 3 bases; unmatched junction bases: 9. The CDR3 has 16 amino acids. Only in-frame clones appear in the TCRdb table, and some are missing; sequencing was by immunoSEQ multiplex PCR. The table includes 2 million to 2.5 million clones, approximately 90% detected once. Details on this clone: As yet, its antigen is unknown.

The genes are TRBV7-2 and TRBJ2-7; TRBD2 aligns across 12 bases. The sequenced sample was naive CD4+ T cells from PBMCs. Described subset: CD45RA+ positively selected. The clonotype originates from a man between 18 and 29 years old in good health. Some clones in this sample may be carry-over from other donors' samples. CDR3 sequence (DNA): TGTGCCAGCAGGTCCCGACTAGCGGGGGAAATCTACGAGCAGTACTTC. It is translated as CASRSRLAGEIYEQYF.